A selection of T cell receptor beta chains follows, all from one sample in a study of blood T cell repertoires in COVID-19. The table came from immunoSEQ multiplex PCR; TCRdb's copy has only in-frame clones and leaves some out. The repertoire holds 180,000 or so clones, about 86% seen once, with 0.99% in the top ten. The sample consisted of peripheral blood. The receptors shown here come from a man aged 18 to 30 with acute or convalescent COVID-19. Each CDR3 is given with its conserved first and last residue. Fields, in order: V gene, J gene, D gene, clone size, CDR3 protein, CDR3 DNA. The D gene is left open where the match is weak. A clone size is listed for some rows: how often the clone was seen (once, few, many), or a class if it is expanded.

V gene: TRBV2
J gene: TRBJ2-5
D gene: -
clone size: few
CDR3 protein: CASSLQETQYF
CDR3 DNA: TGTGCCAGCTCCCTCCAAGAGACCCAGTACTTC

V gene: TRBV5-1
J gene: TRBJ2-5
D gene: TRBD1
clone size: -
CDR3 protein: CASSQGTGGAHQETQYF
CDR3 DNA: TGCGCCAGCAGCCAAGGGACAGGGGGTGCCCACCAAGAGACCCAGTACTTC

V gene: TRBV4-2
J gene: TRBJ2-1
D gene: TRBD2
clone size: -
CDR3 protein: CASSRKKAGGPYNEQFF
CDR3 DNA: TGTGCCAGCAGCCGGAAGAAAGCGGGGGGGCCATACAATGAGCAGTTCTTC

V gene: TRBV19
J gene: TRBJ1-2
D gene: -
clone size: -
CDR3 protein: CASRVPQGMHGYTF
CDR3 DNA: TGTGCCAGTAGAGTCCCGCAGGGGATGCATGGCTACACCTTC

V gene: TRBV5-4
J gene: TRBJ2-2
D gene: -
clone size: -
CDR3 protein: CASSLGSGTGELFF
CDR3 DNA: TGTGCCAGCAGCTTGGGTAGCGGAACCGGGGAGCTGTTTTTT

V gene: TRBV2
J gene: TRBJ1-2
D gene: -
clone size: -
CDR3 protein: CASSESQALRGYTF
CDR3 DNA: TGTGCCAGCAGTGAAAGTCAGGCCCTACGTGGCTACACCTTC

V gene: TRBV6-5
J gene: TRBJ2-7
D gene: TRBD2
clone size: once
CDR3 protein: CASSPGTSGPYEQYF
CDR3 DNA: TGTGCCAGCAGCCCCGGGACTAGCGGACCCTACGAGCAGTACTTC

V gene: TRBV20-1
J gene: TRBJ2-3
D gene: -
clone size: few
CDR3 protein: CSASRQVRTDTQYF
CDR3 DNA: TGCAGTGCTAGTAGGCAGGTACGCACAGATACGCAGTATTTT

V gene: TRBV2
J gene: TRBJ2-3
D gene: -
clone size: -
CDR3 protein: CASSEGAWTVTDTQYF
CDR3 DNA: TGTGCCAGCAGTGAAGGCGCGTGGACAGTCACAGATACGCAGTATTTT

V gene: TRBV3-1/TRBV3-2
J gene: TRBJ2-3
D gene: TRBD2
clone size: -
CDR3 protein: CASSQDWEGPDTQYF
CDR3 DNA: TGTGCCAGCAGCCAAGATTGGGAGGGACCAGATACGCAGTATTTT

V gene: TRBV29-1
J gene: TRBJ1-2
D gene: TRBD1
clone size: -
CDR3 protein: CSVQGQGRFYGYTF
CDR3 DNA: TGCAGCGTCCAAGGACAGGGCCGCTTCTATGGCTACACCTTC